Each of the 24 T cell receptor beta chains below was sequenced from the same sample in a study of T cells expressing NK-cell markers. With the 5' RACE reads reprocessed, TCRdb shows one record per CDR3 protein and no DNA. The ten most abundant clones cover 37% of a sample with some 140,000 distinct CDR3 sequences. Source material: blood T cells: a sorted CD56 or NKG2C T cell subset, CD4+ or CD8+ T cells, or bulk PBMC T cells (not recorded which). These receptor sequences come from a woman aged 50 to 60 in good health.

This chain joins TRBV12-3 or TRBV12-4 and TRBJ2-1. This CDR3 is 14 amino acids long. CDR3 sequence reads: CASSLSAGLNEQFF.

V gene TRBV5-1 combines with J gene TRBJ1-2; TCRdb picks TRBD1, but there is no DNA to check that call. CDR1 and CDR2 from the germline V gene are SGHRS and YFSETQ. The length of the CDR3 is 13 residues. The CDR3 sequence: CASRGTWNYGYTF.

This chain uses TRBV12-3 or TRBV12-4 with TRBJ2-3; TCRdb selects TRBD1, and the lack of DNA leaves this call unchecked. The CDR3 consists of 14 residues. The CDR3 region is CASSLLGLADTQYF.

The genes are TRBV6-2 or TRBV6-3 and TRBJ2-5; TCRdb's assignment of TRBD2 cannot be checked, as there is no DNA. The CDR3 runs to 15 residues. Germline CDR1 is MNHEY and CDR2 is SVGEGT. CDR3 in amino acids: CASSSPGLVRETQYF.

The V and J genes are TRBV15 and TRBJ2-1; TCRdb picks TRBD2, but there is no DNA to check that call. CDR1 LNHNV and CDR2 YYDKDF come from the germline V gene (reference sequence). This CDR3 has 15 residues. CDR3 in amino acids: CATSSSLAGENEQFF.

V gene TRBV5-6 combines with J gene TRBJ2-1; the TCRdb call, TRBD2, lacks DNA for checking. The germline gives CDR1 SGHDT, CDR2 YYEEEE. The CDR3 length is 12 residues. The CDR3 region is CASSLVVAEQFF. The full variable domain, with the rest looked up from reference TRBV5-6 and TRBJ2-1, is DAGVTQSPTHLIKTRGQQVTLRCSPKSGHDTVSWYQQALGQGPQFIFQYYEEEERQRGNFPDRFSGHQFPNYSSELNVNALLLGDSALYLCASSLVVAEQFFGPGTRLTVL.

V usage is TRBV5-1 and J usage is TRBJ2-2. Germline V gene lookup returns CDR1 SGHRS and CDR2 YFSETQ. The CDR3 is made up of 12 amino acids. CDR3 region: CASSYNLGELFF.

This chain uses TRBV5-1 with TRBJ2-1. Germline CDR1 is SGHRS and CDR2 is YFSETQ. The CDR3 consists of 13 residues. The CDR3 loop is CASSLTLAYEQFF. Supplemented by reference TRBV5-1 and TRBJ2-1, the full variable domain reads KAGVTQTPRYLIKTRGQQVTLSCSPISGHRSVSWYQQTPGQGLQFLFEYFSETQRNKGNFPGRFSGRQFSNSRSEMNVSTLELGDSALYLCASSLTLAYEQFFGPGTRLTVL.

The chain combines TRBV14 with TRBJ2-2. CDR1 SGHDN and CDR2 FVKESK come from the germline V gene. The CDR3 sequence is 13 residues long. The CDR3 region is CASSQEEDGELFF.

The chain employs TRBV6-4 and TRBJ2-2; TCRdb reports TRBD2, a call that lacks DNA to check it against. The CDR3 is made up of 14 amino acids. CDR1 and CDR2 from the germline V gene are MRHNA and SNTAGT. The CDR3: CASSPGLDTGELFF.

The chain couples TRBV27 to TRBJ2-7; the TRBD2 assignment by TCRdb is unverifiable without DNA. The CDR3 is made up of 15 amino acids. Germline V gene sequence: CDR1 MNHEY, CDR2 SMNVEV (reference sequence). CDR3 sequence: CASSPGTSLLYEQYF.

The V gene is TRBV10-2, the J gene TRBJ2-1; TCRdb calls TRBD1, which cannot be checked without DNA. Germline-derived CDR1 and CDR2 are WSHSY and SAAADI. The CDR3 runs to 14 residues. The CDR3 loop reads CASAGGEGLSEQFF.

The CDR3 sequence: CASRPVGTGGIRAEAFF. The chain employs TRBV5-6 and TRBJ1-1; the TCRdb D gene call, TRBD1, has no DNA to confirm it. Germline assignment: CDR1 SGHDT and CDR2 YYEEEE. The CDR3 covers 17 residues.

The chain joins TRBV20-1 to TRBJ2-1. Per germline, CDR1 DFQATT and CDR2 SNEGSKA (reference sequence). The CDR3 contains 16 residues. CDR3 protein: CSARDSSGSSYNEQFF.

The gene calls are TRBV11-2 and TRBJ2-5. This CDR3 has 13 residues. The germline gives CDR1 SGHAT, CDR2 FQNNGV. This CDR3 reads CASSLGDWETQYF.

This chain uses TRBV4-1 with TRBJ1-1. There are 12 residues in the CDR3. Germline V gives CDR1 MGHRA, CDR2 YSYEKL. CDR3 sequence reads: CASSPTQSVAFF.

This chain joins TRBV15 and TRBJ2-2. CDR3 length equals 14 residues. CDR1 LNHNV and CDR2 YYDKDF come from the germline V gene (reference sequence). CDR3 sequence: CATSLSTNTGELFF.

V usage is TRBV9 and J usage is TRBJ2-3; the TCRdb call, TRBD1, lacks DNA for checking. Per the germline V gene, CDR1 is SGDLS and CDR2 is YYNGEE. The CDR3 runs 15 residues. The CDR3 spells CASSHTSGGTDTQYF.

CDR3 residues: CATSTSYEQYF. V gene TRBV15 combines with J gene TRBJ2-7. This CDR3 comprises 11 residues. Germline V gives CDR1 LNHNV, CDR2 YYDKDF (reference sequence).

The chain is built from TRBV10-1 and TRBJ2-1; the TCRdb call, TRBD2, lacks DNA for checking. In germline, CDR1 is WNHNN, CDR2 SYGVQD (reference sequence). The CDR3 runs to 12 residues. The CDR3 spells CATGTSGYEQFF.

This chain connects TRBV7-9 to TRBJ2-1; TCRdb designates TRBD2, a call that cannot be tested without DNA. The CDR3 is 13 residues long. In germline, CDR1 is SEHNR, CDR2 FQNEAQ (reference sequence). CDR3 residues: CASRGREGDEQFF.

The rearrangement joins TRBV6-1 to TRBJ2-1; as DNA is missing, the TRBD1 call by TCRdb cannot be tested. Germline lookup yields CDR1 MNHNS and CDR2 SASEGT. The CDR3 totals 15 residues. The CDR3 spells CASSFTGVSYNEQFF.

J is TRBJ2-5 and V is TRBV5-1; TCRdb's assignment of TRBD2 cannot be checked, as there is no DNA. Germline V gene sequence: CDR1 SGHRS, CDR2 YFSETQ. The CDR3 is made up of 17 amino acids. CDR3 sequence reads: CASSLAVSSGREETQYF.

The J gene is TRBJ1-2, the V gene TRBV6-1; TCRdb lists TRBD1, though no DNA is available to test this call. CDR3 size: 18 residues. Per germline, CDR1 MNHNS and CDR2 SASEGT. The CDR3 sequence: CASSEDWRQLNSHYGYTF.